This T cell receptor (beta chain) was recovered during a study of CD8+ T cells in alopecia areata. Whole-study context: Oral tofacitinib (5 to 10 mg twice daily) was administered to treated patients. Study results and limitations: Patients displayed less clarity in TCR sharing than mice, a finding possibly related to HLA. In scalp, tofacitinib significantly decreased clonality and expanded CD8+ clones among the top 100.

Regarding this clone: Its antigen is unknown.

Germline V gives CDR1 SGHRS, CDR2 YFSETQ. The length of the CDR3 is 13 residues. V lost 5 bases to trimming and J lost 0 bases, with 9 bases between them. This sample's treatment: oral pan-JAK inhibitor, 5-10 mg twice daily. Collection of lesional scalp punch biopsies and peripheral blood was performed in alopecia areata patients. Investigators isolated RNA and reverse transcribed it into cDNA to act as the sequencing template. Assay: immunoSEQ multiplex PCR; the TCRdb copy retains only in-frame clones and omits some. In the table there are 100,000 or so clones, 55% to 75% of which are singletons. This rearrangement joins TRBV5-1 to TRBJ2-7; no firm D call. Here the sequenced sample was CD8+ T cells sorted from blood, taken between weeks 55 and 65, from a patient treated with tofacitinib. This sequence originates from a human donor with alopecia areata. The CDR3 here is CASSPENSYEQYF. CDR3 bases: TGCGCCAGCAGTCCGGAAAACTCCTACGAGCAGTACTTC.